This is a list of T cell receptor beta chains from one sample in a study of cytomegalovirus exposure and HLA in healthy donors. Profiling relied on immunoSEQ multiplex PCR, and the TCRdb table lists in-frame clones only, not all of them. This sample has around 150,000 clones, with roughly three quarters found just once. Input material: PBMCs. Every receptor here comes from a man younger than 30 in good health and CMV-seronegative. Each CDR3 is given with its conserved first and last residue. The order of the fields is V gene, D gene, clone size, J gene, CDR3 protein, CDR3 DNA. The D gene is left open where the match is weak. Size is stated for part of the rows, as once, few or many counts, or as a class when the clone is expanded.

V: TRBV4-2; D: .; size: .; J: TRBJ1-5; CDR3: CASSQGDGGGHQPQHF; DNA: TGTGCCAGCAGCCAAGGGGACGGGGGGGGACATCAGCCCCAGCATTTT
V: TRBV15; D: .; size: .; J: TRBJ2-3; CDR3: CATSRDLALSTDTQYF; DNA: TGTGCCACCAGCAGAGATTTAGCCTTAAGCACAGATACGCAGTATTTT
V: TRBV9; D: .; size: .; J: TRBJ1-1; CDR3: CASSVGPSTEAFF; DNA: TGTGCCAGCAGCGTAGGCCCGAGCACTGAAGCTTTCTTT
V: TRBV6-1; D: .; size: .; J: TRBJ1-4; CDR3: CASSAQLGEKLFF; DNA: TGTGCCAGCAGTGCGCAACTTGGTGAAAAACTGTTTTTT
V: TRBV5-1; D: TRBD2; size: .; J: TRBJ2-7; CDR3: CASSPIAGGVDEQYF; DNA: TGCGCCAGCAGCCCGATAGCGGGGGGCGTCGACGAGCAGTACTTC
V: TRBV5-1; D: TRBD1; size: .; J: TRBJ2-7; CDR3: CASSLEYQTGGYEQYF; DNA: TGCGCCAGCAGCTTGGAATATCAAACAGGGGGCTACGAGCAGTACTTC
V: TRBV5-6; D: TRBD1; size: .; J: TRBJ2-1; CDR3: CASEPTGAGYNEQFF; DNA: TGTGCCAGCGAACCGACAGGGGCGGGCTACAATGAGCAGTTCTTC
V: TRBV19; D: .; size: once; J: TRBJ1-1; CDR3: CASAIWGRRGGPRTEAFF; DNA: TGTGCCAGTGCCATTTGGGGACGGAGGGGAGGGCCGCGGACTGAAGCTTTCTTT
V: TRBV5-5; D: .; size: .; J: TRBJ1-2; CDR3: CASSLAPLWINTGKQGYTF; DNA: TGTGCCAGCAGCTTGGCACCCTTATGGATTAATACAGGGAAGCAGGGCTACACCTTC
V: TRBV19; D: .; size: .; J: TRBJ1-5; CDR3: CASSAQVSNQPQHF; DNA: TGTGCCAGTAGTGCGCAGGTGAGCAATCAGCCCCAGCATTTT
V: TRBV6-1; D: TRBD1; size: once; J: TRBJ2-5; CDR3: CASSEAWTGGKETQYF; DNA: TGTGCCAGCAGTGAAGCCTGGACAGGGGGAAAGGAGACCCAGTACTTC
V: TRBV19; D: TRBD1; size: .; J: TRBJ1-1; CDR3: CASSDRASTEAFF; DNA: TGTGCCAGTAGTGACAGGGCTTCCACTGAAGCTTTCTTT
V: TRBV2; D: TRBD1; size: .; J: TRBJ1-2; CDR3: CASSVGTGGSYGYTF; DNA: TGTGCCAGCAGTGTGGGGACAGGGGGCAGCTATGGCTACACCTTC
V: TRBV6-1; D: TRBD1; size: .; J: TRBJ1-6; CDR3: CASSGLKLGQGEAPLHF; DNA: TGTGCCAGCAGTGGATTAAAGCTGGGACAGGGTGAGGCACCCCTCCACTTT
V: TRBV5-5; D: .; size: .; J: TRBJ2-7; CDR3: CASSFLGSEQYF; DNA: TGTGCCAGCAGCTTCTTGGGGAGCGAGCAGTACTTC
V: TRBV9; D: TRBD1; size: .; J: TRBJ1-4; CDR3: CASASGTGSSTNEKLFF; DNA: TGTGCCAGCGCATCCGGGACAGGGTCTTCAACTAATGAAAAACTGTTTTTT
V: TRBV5-4; D: .; size: .; J: TRBJ2-3; CDR3: CASSAPTLTTGDTQYF; DNA: TGTGCCAGCAGCGCGCCGACGCTCACCACGGGGGATACGCAGTATTTT